This T cell receptor (beta chain) originates from a study of T cell responses to AZD1222 COVID-19 vaccine (dated by TCRdb to the early 2020s). At the level of the whole study: AZD1222 recipients whose second dose came at about 4 weeks and those whose second dose came at about 12 weeks were combined into one group, since spike-specific TCR depth and breadth did not differ between the two schedules. Trial participants were enrolled into age subgroups of 18-55, 56-69 and 70-plus years, which contained about 150, 28 and 57 TCR-sequenced participants, respectively. TCR sequencing was performed for 230 to 250 trial participants, of whom around 200 were given two doses of AZD1222 and around 26 were given two doses of MenACWY control vaccine.

A note on this clone: This clone's antigen is unknown. No per-base quality is available; no much larger clone lies one base away.

Per the publication, the time point label means: baseline before first vaccination. Samples from vaccinated people were obtained from the UK trials COV001 and COV002, which included a single-blind randomized controlled phase 2/3 trial of AZD1222 (ChAdOx1 nCoV-19) in healthy adults. For TCRbeta chain sequencing, PBMC samples from trial participants were taken at day 0 and at day 28 after the second dose. General conclusions and limits of the study: A significant rise in spike-specific TCR breadth and depth was observed after two AZD1222 doses relative to day 0 and relative to MenACWY recipients. Participants were mostly white British, with more females than males. The authors suggested clonal diversity may have been underestimated. The 56-69-year group was small, and its depth increase did not reach significance, likely because of low power. Vaccine-associated CD4 TCRs spanned the whole spike protein, with dominant responses in regions 160-218 and 743-854. Because no day 14 peak-response samples were available, the repertoires could be characterized only after the peak T cell response. Conclusions about previously exposed vaccinees were limited because only six AZD1222 recipients were SARS-CoV-2 seropositive at baseline. Reportedly, close to half of the unique spike-specific TCRs recognized epitopes lying outside the regions that are mutated in the B.1.351 and B.1.1.7 variants.

The CDR3 regions of human TCRbeta chains were analyzed by immunosequencing. Concerning the study's data processing: Repertoire TCRs were matched against a reference library of SARS-CoV-2-specific TCRs generated with the MIRA antigen-specificity platform. Breadth was defined as the fraction of unique TCRs that were SARS-CoV-2-associated. Depth was defined as the fraction of total T cells that were SARS-CoV-2-associated. Each spike-specific TCR was assigned to its reactive spike region and to a CD4 or CD8 class using the MIRA data. Log10-transformed breadth and depth values were compared by one-way ANOVA with Sidak's multiple comparisons tests. Here the immuneACCESS table is served through TCRdb, limited to in-frame sequences with V and J called. Missing clones are a known gap in these copies; in checked studies unresolved V genes cover under half, and the rest lacks a known reason. V, J and clone size are those of that table, while D and trimming were read from the DNA. The sample contains roughly 150,000 clones, 88% of them found a single time. The ten biggest clones cover more than 5.5% of the sample.

CDR1 and CDR2 (MDHEN, SYDVKM) derive from the germline V gene. V is reduced by 2 bases and J by 7 bases, leaving a spacing of 14 bases between them. The CDR3 sequence holds 14 residues, the cysteine and phenylalanine included. Solely the CDR3 DNA is kept, with 42 bases framed from the first base. Sequenced material: peripheral blood, taken on day 0 of AZD1222 vaccination. Rearrangement joined TRBV28 to TRBJ1-1; no D segment can be confidently identified. The receptor comes from an adult in good health. The CDR3 protein is CASSLLSVGSEAFF. At the DNA level, the sequence is TGTGCCAGCAGTTTACTCTCTGTGGGGAGTGAAGCTTTCTTT. The full variable domain, with segments outside the CDR3 supplied by the reference TRBV28 and TRBJ1-1 proteins, appears as DVKVTQSSRYLVKRTGEKVFLECVQDMDHENMFWYRQDPGLGLRLIYFSYDVKMKEKGDIPEGYSVSREKKERFSLILESASTNQTSMYLCASSLLSVGSEAFFGQGTRLTVV.